This T cell receptor beta chain was found in a study of T-cell memory formation after mild COVID-19. Study information: Clustering of TCRs was largely donor specific. Regarding the study as a whole: Several responding clones turned up in pre-infection memory, indicating that cross-reactive memory may have taken part.

Notes on this clonotype: Its antigen is not known.

TCRdb called the 5' RACE reads again in MiXCR, with one record for every CDR3 protein. The sample lists roughly 320,000 distinct CDR3 sequences; 25% to 30% were seen once. The receptor's source is an adult woman who had mild COVID-19 (a few samples of this study predate the infection). Cell type and time point are not known. The sequencing sample was made of PBMCs or a T cell subset sorted from them (not recorded which).

The CDR3 is CASSRTSPGTEAFF. The CDR3 DNA reads TGTGCCAGCAGCCGAACCAGTCCAGGGACTGAAGCTTTCTTT. The chain uses TRBV6-2 or TRBV6-3 and TRBJ1-1; D is possibly TRBD1 (5 bases). Germline loops: CDR1 MNHEY, CDR2 SVGEGT. The CDR3 sequence is 14 residues long. The V end lost 6 bases, the J end lost 5 bases, and 16 bases lay between the germline ends.